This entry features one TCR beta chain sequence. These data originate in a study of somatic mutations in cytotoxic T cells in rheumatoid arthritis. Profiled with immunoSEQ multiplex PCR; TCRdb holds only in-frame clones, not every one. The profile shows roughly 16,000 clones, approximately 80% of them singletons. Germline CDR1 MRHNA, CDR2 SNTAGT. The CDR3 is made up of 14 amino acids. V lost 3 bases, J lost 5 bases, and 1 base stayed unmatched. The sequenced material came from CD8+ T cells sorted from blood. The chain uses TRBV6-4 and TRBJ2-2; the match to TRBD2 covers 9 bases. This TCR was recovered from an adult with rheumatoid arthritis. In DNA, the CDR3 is TGTGCCAGCAGTGAGGGACTAGCAACCGGGGAGCTGTTTTTT. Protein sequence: CASSEGLATGELFF.